One TCR beta chain is described in this entry. The CDR3 has 14 amino acids. V dropped 2 bases and J dropped 6 bases, with 14 bases sitting between them. Germline V lookup: CDR1 LGHNA, CDR2 YSLEER. This record belongs to a study of CD8 T cells in Susac syndrome. Random hexamers were used to reverse transcribe the RNA input (about 0.5 to 1 ug). TCRdb independently ran MiXCR on the immunoSEQ multiplex PCR reads; one entry per CDR3 protein. The top ten clones hold approximately 0.11% of a sample with about 120,000 distinct CDR3 sequences, roughly 92% of them seen once. Sequencing was performed on CD8+ T cells from PBMCs. The TCR originated in a human donor in good health. The genes are TRBV4-3 and TRBJ2-7; D tentatively reads TRBD1 or TRBD2 (5 bases each). CDR3 in DNA: TGCGCCAGCAGCCAATACTTGGGGGATCTCGAGCAGTACTTC. Its protein product is CASSQYLGDLEQYF.